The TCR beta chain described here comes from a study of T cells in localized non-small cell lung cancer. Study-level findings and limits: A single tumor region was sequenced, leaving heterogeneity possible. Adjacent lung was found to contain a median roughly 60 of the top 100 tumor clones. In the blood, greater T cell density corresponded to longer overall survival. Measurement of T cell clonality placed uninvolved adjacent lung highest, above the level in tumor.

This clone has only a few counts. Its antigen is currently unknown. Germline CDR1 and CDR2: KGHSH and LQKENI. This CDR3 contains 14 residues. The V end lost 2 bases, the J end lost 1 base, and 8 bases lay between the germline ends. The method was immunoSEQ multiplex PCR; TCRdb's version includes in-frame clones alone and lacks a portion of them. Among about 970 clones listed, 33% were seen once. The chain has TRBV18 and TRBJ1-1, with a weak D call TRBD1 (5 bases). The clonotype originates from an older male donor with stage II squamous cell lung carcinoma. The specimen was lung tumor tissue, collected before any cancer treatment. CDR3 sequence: CASSPVQGNTEAFF. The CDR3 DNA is TGTGCCAGCTCACCAGTCCAGGGGAACACTGAAGCTTTCTTT.